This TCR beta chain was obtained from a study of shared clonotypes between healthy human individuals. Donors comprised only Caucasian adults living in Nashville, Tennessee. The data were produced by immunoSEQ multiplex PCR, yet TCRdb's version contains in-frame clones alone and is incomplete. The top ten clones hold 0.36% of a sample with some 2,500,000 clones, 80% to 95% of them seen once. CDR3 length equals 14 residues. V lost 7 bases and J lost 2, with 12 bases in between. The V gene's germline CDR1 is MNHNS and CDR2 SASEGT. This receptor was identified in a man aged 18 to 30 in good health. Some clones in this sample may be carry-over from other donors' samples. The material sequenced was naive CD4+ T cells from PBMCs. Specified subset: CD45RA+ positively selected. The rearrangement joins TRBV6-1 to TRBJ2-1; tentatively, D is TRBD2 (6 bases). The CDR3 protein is CASTWRAPYNEQFF. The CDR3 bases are TGTGCCAGCACCTGGAGGGCCCCCTACAATGAGCAGTTCTTC.